These 32 T cell receptor beta chains originate from one sample sequenced in a study of T cells after posttransplantation cyclophosphamide. A marrow graft followed busulfan-fludarabine conditioning, with cyclophosphamide on days +3 and +4. Sequenced by immunoSEQ multiplex PCR; TCRdb stores in-frame clones only, minus some. This table has 30,000 to 45,000 clones, roughly 78% appearing once. This specimen was CD4+ T cells sorted from blood, taken approximately 2,000 days after a stem cell transplant with posttransplant cyclophosphamide. All receptors derive from a female patient in her thirties or forties who received an allogeneic stem cell transplant from a related donor, was CMV-positive, and had no GVHD. Some of the T cells might come from the graft donor.

This clone is medium-sized (0.01 to 0.1%) by share. V is TRBV7-9 and J is TRBJ1-5; 9 bases map to TRBD1. V trimming: 4 bases; J trimming: 7 bases; junction bases outside the gene matches: 5. Germline lookup yields CDR1 SEHNR and CDR2 FQNEAQ (reference sequence). The CDR3 is 14 residues long. DNA of the CDR3: TGTGCCAGCAGCTCGGGACAGGGAGGCCAGCCCCAGCATTTT. Protein product: CASSSGQGGQPQHF.

The gene calls are TRBV6-1 and TRBJ1-5, with D unresolved. Germline V gives CDR1 MNHNS, CDR2 SASEGT. The CDR3 sequence is 13 residues long. The V end lost 4 bases, the J end lost 5 bases, and 9 bases lay between the germline ends. The DNA of the CDR3 is TGTGCCAGCAGTGTGACCGCGGATCAGCCCCAGCATTTT. Translated: CASSVTADQPQHF.

The V gene is TRBV6-1, the J gene TRBJ1-5; D remains unclear. Germline V gene data show CDR1 as MNHNS and CDR2 as SASEGT. Trimming removed 4 bases at V and 0 bases at J, with 4 bases between. The CDR3 totals 13 residues. CDR3 nucleotide sequence: TGTGCCAGCAGTGGAGGTAGCAATCAGCCCCAGCATTTT. It yields the protein CASSGGSNQPQHF.

The gene calls are TRBV11-2 and TRBJ2-6; D may be TRBD2 (5 bases). This CDR3 comprises 16 residues. Trimming pared 4 bases from V and 0 bases from J, leaving 10 bases between. Germline CDR1 SGHAT, CDR2 FQNNGV. CDR3 coding DNA: TGTGCCAGCAGCTCCCGAGGGTCCTCTGGGGCCAACGTCCTGACTTTC. As protein: CASSSRGSSGANVLTF. Based on the CDR3 plus reference TRBV11-2 and TRBJ2-6, the full variable domain is EAGVAQSPRYKIIEKRQSVAFWCNPISGHATLYWYQQILGQGPKLLIQFQNNGVVDDSQLPKDRFSAERLKGVDSTLKIQPAKLEDSAVYLCASSSRGSSGANVLTFGAGSRLTVL.

A word on this clone: The same CDR3 also results from other DNA sequences found in this sample. The chain links TRBV11-2 to TRBJ2-7, with TRBD2 identical over 11 bases. The V gene's germline CDR1 is SGHAT and CDR2 FQNNGV. This CDR3 comprises 15 residues. J lost 0 bases, V lost 4 bases, and 2 bases had no gene match. Here the CDR3 DNA reads TGTGCCAGCAGCTCTGGACTAGCGGGCTCCTACGAGCAGTACTTC. Its protein product is CASSSGLAGSYEQYF. Filled out from reference TRBV11-2 and TRBJ2-7, the complete variable domain reads EAGVAQSPRYKIIEKRQSVAFWCNPISGHATLYWYQQILGQGPKLLIQFQNNGVVDDSQLPKDRFSAERLKGVDSTLKIQPAKLEDSAVYLCASSSGLAGSYEQYFGPGTRLTVT.

The CDR3 sequence is CATSTGPNTEAFF. The CDR3 bases are TGTGCCACCTCGACAGGGCCGAACACTGAAGCTTTCTTT. The chain combines TRBV7-3 with TRBJ1-1; 7 bases are a match to TRBD1. Germline-derived CDR1 and CDR2 are SGHTA and FQGTGA. Unmatched junction bases numbered 6, after V lost 10 bases and J lost 1 base. The CDR3 length is 13 residues.

The chain employs TRBV6-6 and TRBJ1-1; the D gene is possibly TRBD1 (5 bases). Germline-derived CDR1 and CDR2 are MNHNY and SVGAGI (reference sequence). The V and J ends lost 3 bases and 4 bases respectively, with 15 bases between them. The CDR3 is made up of 15 amino acids. The CDR3 protein is CASSYSIRVGTEAFF. In DNA form, the CDR3 reads TGTGCCAGCAGTTATTCTATCAGGGTGGGCACTGAAGCTTTCTTT.

The chain combines TRBV11-2 with TRBJ2-7; D not resolved. The CDR3 totals 14 residues. The V gene lost 5 bases and the J gene lost 3 bases, with 14 bases spanning the gap. Germline V gene lookup returns CDR1 SGHAT and CDR2 FQNNGV. The CDR3 loop is CASSARDTYYEQYF. DNA for the CDR3: TGTGCCAGCAGCGCTCGTGACACCTACTACGAGCAGTACTTC.

The V and J genes are TRBV6-1 and TRBJ2-5, with TRBD1 identical over 10 bases. This CDR3 spans 15 amino acids. The V and J ends lost 5 bases and 3 bases, in that order; junction bases with no gene match: 6. The V gene's germline CDR1 is MNHNS and CDR2 SASEGT. Here the CDR3 reads CASSLWTGGEETQYF. CDR3 DNA sequence: TGTGCCAGCAGTCTTTGGACAGGGGGAGAAGAGACCCAGTACTTC.

This clone was observed once. The chain employs TRBV29-1 and TRBJ2-1; tentative D call: TRBD2 (5 bases). Germline loops: CDR1 SQVTM, CDR2 ANQGSEA. Deletions cut 7 bases from V and 8 bases from J, with 15 bases between. The CDR3 runs 12 residues. The CDR3 DNA follows: TGCAGCGCCCGACCGAGCGGCGATGAGCAGTTCTTC. This gives the protein CSARPSGDEQFF.

This chain links TRBV5-4 with TRBJ1-3; TRBD1 agrees at 9 bases. V gave up 4 bases and J gave up 2 bases; unmatched junction bases: 4. Germline assignment: CDR1 SGHNT and CDR2 YYREEE (reference sequence). The CDR3 runs 15 residues. This chain's CDR3 is CASSIQGAPGNTIYF. The CDR3 region has the DNA TGTGCCAGCAGCATACAGGGGGCGCCTGGAAACACCATATATTTT.

The genes are TRBV7-6 and TRBJ2-7; D not resolved. This CDR3 is 14 amino acids long. Trimming removed 7 bases at V and 6 bases at J, with 19 bases between. The germline CDR1 and CDR2 sequences are SGHVS and FNYEAQ. The CDR3 is CASTPGAGSGEQYF. In DNA, the CDR3 is TGTGCCAGCACCCCCGGTGCCGGGTCTGGCGAGCAGTACTTC.

The chain couples TRBV12-5 to TRBJ1-6; 7 positions agree with TRBD1. This CDR3 region has 13 residues. Germline CDR1 reads LGHNT; CDR2 reads FRNRAP. The V and J ends lost 5 bases and 9 bases, in that order; junction bases with no gene match: 4. The CDR3 loop is CASGAGGGSPLHF. The DNA of the CDR3 is TGTGCTAGTGGTGCAGGGGGTGGTTCACCCCTCCACTTT.

The rearrangement links TRBV25-1 to TRBJ1-6; a possible D gene is TRBD1 (6 bases). This CDR3 region has 14 residues. The ends were cut back, 6 bases at V and 2 bases at J, with 8 bases in the middle. Germline V gene lookup returns CDR1 MGHDK and CDR2 SYGVNS. The CDR3 nucleotides read TGTGCCAGCAGCAGGGGTGCCTATAATTCACCCCTCCACTTT. Its translation: CASSRGAYNSPLHF.

This clone was counted only a few times. The rearrangement uses TRBV5-1 and TRBJ1-6, with D unresolved. This CDR3 is 17 amino acids long. Trimming cost V 0 bases and J 8 bases, with 18 bases left between them. Germline lookup yields CDR1 SGHRS and CDR2 YFSETQ. The CDR3 DNA reads as TGCGCCAGCAGCTTGGGTATTGGGGTCTCAGCGGATTCACCCCTCCACTTT. It yields the protein CASSLGIGVSADSPLHF.

In this sample, this clone turned up a few times. This rearrangement joins TRBV28 to TRBJ1-5; the match to TRBD1 covers 9 bases. The ends lost 5 bases at V and 5 bases at J; junction bases unmatched: 7. Germline values: CDR1 MDHEN, CDR2 SYDVKM. The CDR3 sequence is 15 residues long. In DNA form, the CDR3 reads TGTGCCAGCAGTCGGAGACAGGGGGGCGATCAGCCCCAGCATTTT. Its translation is CASSRRQGGDQPQHF.

This clone was detected only once. The rearrangement links TRBV28 to TRBJ2-2; TRBD1 is a possible D gene (6 bases). Trimming removed 9 bases from V and 4 bases from J, with 9 bases in between. Germline assignment: CDR1 MDHEN and CDR2 SYDVKM. CDR3 length equals 12 residues. CDR3 amino acids: CASLTGTGELFF. CDR3 in DNA: TGTGCCAGTTTGACAGGCACCGGGGAGCTGTTTTTT.

V usage is TRBV4-1 and J usage is TRBJ2-5; 8 bases agree with TRBD2. Germline CDR1 is MGHRA and CDR2 is YSYEKL. V lost 1 base to trimming and J lost 7 bases; unmatched junction nucleotides: 11. The CDR3 spans 16 residues. The CDR3 region has the DNA TGCGCCAGCAGCCAAGTTCCAGACGGACTAGCTGGGACCCAGTACTTC. This encodes CASSQVPDGLAGTQYF.

V and J are TRBV9 and TRBJ2-3, with D uncertain. The CDR3 sequence is 15 residues long. Germline-derived CDR1 and CDR2 are SGDLS and YYNGEE. Trimming pared 0 bases from V and 2 bases from J, leaving 10 bases between. As DNA, the CDR3 is TGTGCCAGCAGCGTAGCAGGTCCCAACACAGATACGCAGTATTTT. Its protein is CASSVAGPNTDTQYF. The full variable domain, completed using reference TRBV9 and TRBJ2-3, is DSGVTQTPKHLITATGQRVTLRCSPRSGDLSVYWYQQSLDQGLQFLIQYYNGEERAKGNILERFSAQQFPDLHSELNLSSLELGDSALYFCASSVAGPNTDTQYFGPGTRLTVL.

The table lists this clone with a count of one. The rearrangement uses TRBV14 and TRBJ2-2; 9 positions agree with TRBD1. Germline-derived CDR1 and CDR2 are SGHDN and FVKESK. V lost 4 bases and J lost 6; bases outside the gene matches: 9. The length of the CDR3 is 16 residues. The CDR3 DNA follows: TGTGCCAGCAGCCGGACCCGGACAGGGGCGGCCGGGGAGCTGTTTTTT. This gives the protein CASSRTRTGAAGELFF.

The chain employs TRBV18 and TRBJ2-3, with D possibly being TRBD2 (5 bases). V shed 3 bases and J shed 3 bases, with 13 bases lying between them. This CDR3 is built from 15 residues. Germline CDR1 and CDR2: KGHSH and LQKENI. The chain's CDR3 is CASSPWARGTDTQYF. The CDR3 DNA sequence: TGTGCCAGCTCACCTTGGGCTAGAGGGACAGATACGCAGTATTTT.

The chain combines TRBV25-1 with TRBJ1-4; D is unresolved. V lost 6 bases to trimming and J lost 7 bases, with 21 bases between them. Germline-derived CDR1 and CDR2 are MGHDK and SYGVNS. There are 16 residues in the CDR3. The CDR3 DNA reads as TGTGCCAGCAGCCCCGCGGTCCTAAGAGGTGGTGAAAAACTGTTTTTT. It is translated as CASSPAVLRGGEKLFF.

The genes are TRBV18 and TRBJ1-5; weak D call: TRBD1 (6 bases). Germline lookup yields CDR1 KGHSH and CDR2 LQKENI. This CDR3 contains 17 residues. Trimming removed 5 bases at V and 1 base at J, with 18 bases between. The CDR3 region is CASSSLGGAGSNQPQHF. CDR3 sequence (DNA): TGTGCCAGCTCATCCCTTGGGGGGGCCGGGAGCAATCAGCCCCAGCATTTT.

The chain is built from TRBV28 and TRBJ1-4, with D unclear. The CDR3 covers 13 residues. Trimming shortened V by 2 bases and J by 8 bases, and 9 bases separated the two germline ends. Germline values: CDR1 MDHEN, CDR2 SYDVKM. The CDR3 coding sequence is TGTGCCAGCAGTTTACCGGGTAGGGAAAAACTGTTTTTT. This gives the protein CASSLPGREKLFF.

The V gene is TRBV7-7, the J gene TRBJ2-3; tentative D call: TRBD2 (6 bases). CDR3 length: 14 amino acids. Per the germline V gene, CDR1 is SSHAT and CDR2 is FNYEAQ (reference sequence). The ends were cut back, 2 bases at V and 3 bases at J, with 9 bases in the middle. CDR3 sequence: CASSLSGRTDTQYF. The CDR3 DNA is TGTGCCAGCAGCTTATCTGGGAGGACAGATACGCAGTATTTT.

There are a few counts of this clone. The rearrangement links TRBV2 to TRBJ1-6, with TRBD1 identical over 10 bases. After removal of 6 bases from V and 9 bases from J, the junction contained 5 bases not matched to a gene. Germline V CDR1 and CDR2: SNHLY, FYNNEI. CDR3 size: 14 residues. CDR3: CASSLDRGSSPLHF. In nucleotides, the CDR3 is TGTGCCAGCAGCTTGGACAGGGGGAGTTCACCCCTCCACTTT.

The chain employs TRBV29-1 and TRBJ1-2; D not resolved. The CDR3 length is 11 residues. Germline assignment: CDR1 SQVTM and CDR2 ANQGSEA. Trimming pared 6 bases from V and 1 base from J, leaving 6 bases between. CDR3 DNA: TGCAGCGTACACGATAACTATGGCTACACCTTC. Protein sequence: CSVHDNYGYTF.

The CDR3 reads CASSISQAYEQYF. The CDR3 region has the DNA TGTGCCAGTAGTATATCCCAGGCCTACGAGCAGTACTTC. The J gene is TRBJ2-7, the V gene TRBV19; D not resolved. The CDR3 contains 13 residues. CDR1 is LNHDA, CDR2 SQIVND, per germline (reference sequence). V was shortened by 2 bases and J by 2 bases, with 7 bases between the two germline ends.

V and J are TRBV2 and TRBJ2-7; 7 nucleotides match TRBD1. The CDR3 contains 14 residues. The germline gives CDR1 SNHLY, CDR2 FYNNEI. The trim removed 4 bases at V and 2 bases at J, leaving 5 bases unmatched. The CDR3 protein is CASSVSQGAYEQYF. CDR3 nucleotides: TGTGCCAGCAGTGTGTCCCAGGGGGCCTACGAGCAGTACTTC.

The chain links TRBV6-5 to TRBJ2-5, with 9 bases matching TRBD1. This CDR3 spans 16 amino acids. V lost 2 bases, J lost 4 bases, and 8 bases stayed unmatched. Per the germline V gene, CDR1 is MNHEY and CDR2 is SVGAGI. The CDR3 bases are TGTGCCAGCAGTTACGGGGGACAGGGAAGGCGAGAGACCCAGTACTTC. This sequence encodes CASSYGGQGRRETQYF.

The rearrangement uses TRBV9 and TRBJ2-7, with 12 bases matching TRBD2. V trimming: 2 bases; J trimming: 7 bases; junction bases outside the gene matches: 13. The CDR3 runs to 17 residues. Germline V gene lookup returns CDR1 SGDLS and CDR2 YYNGEE. The CDR3 DNA follows: TGTGCCAGCAGCGTTCTCCCGGAGACTAGCGGGGGTGGAGAGCAGTACTTC. Protein sequence: CASSVLPETSGGGEQYF.

The V and J genes are TRBV9 and TRBJ1-4; possibly TRBD1 for D (5 bases). V dropped 0 bases and J dropped 1 base, with 10 bases sitting between them. Germline V lookup: CDR1 SGDLS, CDR2 YYNGEE. This CDR3 contains 16 residues. The CDR3 sequence: CASSVATGGTNEKLFF. In DNA, the CDR3 is TGTGCCAGCAGCGTAGCTACGGGGGGAACTAATGAAAAACTGTTTTTT.